This T cell receptor (beta chain) was recovered during a study of early T cells in non-severe SARS-CoV-2 infection. Germline CDR1 is DFQATT and CDR2 is SNEGSKA (reference sequence). Trimming shortened V by 6 bases and J by 5 bases, and 11 bases separated the two germline ends. The CDR3 is made up of 11 amino acids. TCRdb processed the 5' RACE reads anew with MiXCR; each CDR3 protein has one entry. Altogether 55,000 to 70,000 distinct CDR3 sequences are present, 4.9% being singletons, with the ten largest covering around 5.2%. The source material was whole blood. The clonotype comes from an adult who was a healthcare worker with PCR-confirmed SARS-CoV-2 infection or an uninfected control (not recorded which). The chain couples TRBV20-1 to TRBJ2-7; D possibly uses TRBD1 or TRBD2 (5 bases each). The CDR3 sequence: CSARWGNEQYF. Here the CDR3 DNA reads TGCAGTGCCAGGTGGGGGAACGAGCAGTACTTC.